The 19 T cell receptor beta chains presented below share a single source sample, sequenced in a study of cytomegalovirus exposure and HLA in healthy donors. The repertoire was sequenced with immunoSEQ multiplex PCR; TCRdb's copy has only in-frame clones and lacks some. The sample yields approximately 150,000 clones, about nine tenths seen once. Sequencing was performed on PBMCs. The receptors shown here come from a man younger than 35 in good health and CMV-seropositive.

The V and J genes are TRBV5-1 and TRBJ2-1, with D possibly being TRBD1 (6 bases). Looked up from germline, CDR1 is SGHRS and CDR2 is YFSETQ. Trimming left V 2 bases short and J 5 bases short, with 14 bases between. The CDR3 length is 15 residues. DNA for the CDR3: TGCGCCAGCAGCTTAATTACAGGGAACCACAATGAGCAGTTCTTC. Residues: CASSLITGNHNEQFF.

The J gene is TRBJ2-1, the V gene TRBV6-1, with 8 bases identical to TRBD2. J was trimmed by 3 bases and V by 3 bases; bases with no gene match: 7. The CDR3 is made up of 16 amino acids. From germline, CDR1 is MNHNS and CDR2 SASEGT. CDR3 amino acids: CASSDLLAALYNEQFF. The CDR3 DNA follows: TGTGCCAGCAGTGATTTACTAGCGGCCCTCTACAATGAGCAGTTCTTC.

This clone was observed once. The chain uses TRBV28 and TRBJ1-3; 9 bases align to TRBD1. V gave up 3 bases and J gave up 1 base; unmatched junction bases: 4. This CDR3 has 16 residues. Per the germline V gene, CDR1 is MDHEN and CDR2 is SYDVKM. CDR3 region: CASSFTGGYSGNTIYF. The DNA for the CDR3 is TGTGCCAGCAGTTTCACAGGGGGCTATTCTGGAAACACCATATATTTT. The whole variable domain, filled in from reference TRBV28 and TRBJ1-3, reads DVKVTQSSRYLVKRTGEKVFLECVQDMDHENMFWYRQDPGLGLRLIYFSYDVKMKEKGDIPEGYSVSREKKERFSLILESASTNQTSMYLCASSFTGGYSGNTIYFGEGSWLTVV.

V and J are TRBV6-1 and TRBJ1-5; no firm D call. V shed 7 bases and J shed 7 bases, with 17 bases lying between them. CDR3 length: 14 residues. Germline CDR1 MNHNS, CDR2 SASEGT. For the CDR3, the DNA is TGTGCCAGCAAAAGGACTGAGGTTCGGCAGCCCCAGCATTTT. Translated: CASKRTEVRQPQHF.

This chain connects TRBV5-1 to TRBJ2-3; possibly TRBD2 for D (6 bases). V dropped 3 bases and J dropped 6 bases, with 14 bases sitting between them. This CDR3 has 14 residues. Germline values: CDR1 SGHRS, CDR2 YFSETQ. The CDR3 loop reads CASSSGSGRDTQYF. The CDR3 coding sequence is TGCGCCAGCAGCTCAGGGAGTGGGAGGGATACGCAGTATTTT. The whole variable domain, remainder taken from reference TRBV5-1 and TRBJ2-3, is KAGVTQTPRYLIKTRGQQVTLSCSPISGHRSVSWYQQTPGQGLQFLFEYFSETQRNKGNFPGRFSGRQFSNSRSEMNVSTLELGDSALYLCASSSGSGRDTQYFGPGTRLTVL.

The chain joins TRBV11-2 to TRBJ2-1; D not resolved. Germline V CDR1 and CDR2: SGHAT, FQNNGV. V was cut by 0 bases and J by 1 base, with 4 bases left in between. CDR3 length equals 14 residues. For the CDR3, the DNA is TGTGCCAGCAGCTTAGACGGGTCCTACAATGAGCAGTTCTTC. Translating gives CASSLDGSYNEQFF.

This chain joins TRBV7-9 and TRBJ1-5, with 9 bases that match TRBD1. The length of the CDR3 is 14 residues. Germline CDR1 reads SEHNR; CDR2 reads FQNEAQ (reference sequence). V shed 6 bases and J 4 bases; nucleotides not matched to a gene: 4. CDR3 region: CASSLTGGNQPQHF. The CDR3 DNA is TGTGCCAGCAGTTTGACAGGGGGGAATCAGCCCCAGCATTTT.

The V gene is TRBV9, the J gene TRBJ1-5; tentative D call: TRBD1 (5 bases). The CDR3 sequence is 14 residues long. V lost 0 bases and J lost 6, with 10 bases in between. CDR1 is SGDLS and CDR2 is YYNGEE in the germline V gene. The CDR3 coding sequence is TGTGCCAGCAGCGTAGCAGGGCGCGGTCAGCCCCAGCATTTT. Translated, it gives CASSVAGRGQPQHF.

This clone was found once. The chain joins TRBV7-9 to TRBJ2-1; D is possibly TRBD2 (6 bases). Germline V gene lookup returns CDR1 SEHNR and CDR2 FQNEAQ (reference sequence). Trimming removed 7 bases at V and 11 bases at J, with 21 bases between. The CDR3 loop spans 14 amino acids. The CDR3 reads CASTSRGPPLKQFF. The CDR3 region has the DNA TGTGCCAGCACCTCGCGGGGCCCACCACTCAAGCAGTTCTTC.

The chain uses TRBV27 and TRBJ2-1, with 15 bases matching TRBD2. The CDR3 is 14 residues long. Germline V gene lookup returns CDR1 MNHEY and CDR2 SMNVEV (reference sequence). After removal of 4 bases from V and 13 bases from J, the junction contained 5 bases not matched to a gene. CDR3 amino acids: CASSSGLAGGIQFF. CDR3 DNA sequence: TGTGCCAGCAGTTCGGGACTAGCGGGGGGTATCCAGTTCTTC.

The V and J genes are TRBV27 and TRBJ1-5; D remains ambiguous. The V end was cut by 3 bases, the J end by 5 bases, with 11 bases between. Germline assignment: CDR1 MNHEY and CDR2 SMNVEV (reference sequence). This CDR3 is built from 14 residues. The CDR3 DNA follows: TGTGCCAGCAGTTTCGAGGGAAATGATCAGCCCCAGCATTTT. It translates to CASSFEGNDQPQHF.

The chain recombines TRBV5-4 with TRBJ1-1, with 11 bases lining up with TRBD1. The germline CDR1 and CDR2 sequences are SGHNT and YYREEE (reference sequence). The CDR3 has 16 amino acids. After removal of 4 bases from V and 3 bases from J, the junction contained 8 bases not matched to a gene. CDR3 residues: CASSTQPGQGDTEAFF. The CDR3 DNA reads TGTGCCAGCAGCACTCAACCGGGACAGGGGGACACTGAAGCTTTCTTT. Using reference TRBV5-4 and TRBJ1-1 for the parts outside the CDR3, the full variable domain is ETGVTQSPTHLIKTRGQQVTLRCSSQSGHNTVSWYQQALGQGPQFIFQYYREEENGRGNFPPRFSGLQFPNYSSELNVNALELDDSALYLCASSTQPGQGDTEAFFGQGTRLTVV.

In nucleotides, the CDR3 is TGTGCCTGGATTGGACAGGGAGTTGAAGCTTTCTTT. It is translated as CAWIGQGVEAFF. V gene TRBV30 combines with J gene TRBJ1-1, with 8 bases that match TRBD1. V shed 4 bases, J shed 7 bases, and the junction held 5 bases outside the gene matches. Germline assignment: CDR1 GTSNPN and CDR2 SVGIG (reference sequence). The CDR3 totals 12 residues.

The chain couples TRBV10-1 to TRBJ1-3; 7 bases are a match to TRBD1. CDR3 length: 14 residues. CDR1 WNHNN and CDR2 SYGVQD come from the germline V gene (reference sequence). The junction had 3 bases not matched to a gene; V was cut back by 7 bases and J by 0 bases. CDR3 sequence reads: CASMGQSSGNTIYF. The CDR3 region has the DNA TGCGCCAGCATGGGACAGAGCTCTGGAAACACCATATATTTT.

This chain uses TRBV7-3 with TRBJ1-1, with D maybe TRBD1 (5 bases). V lost 4 bases and J lost 7, with 25 bases in between. This CDR3 is 17 amino acids long. Germline V gene lookup returns CDR1 SGHTA and CDR2 FQGTGA. This CDR3 is CASSSPDFWQGVHEAFF. CDR3 coding DNA: TGTGCCAGCAGCTCGCCCGATTTTTGGCAGGGCGTCCATGAAGCTTTCTTT.

The chain combines TRBV27 with TRBJ2-1; 7 bases are a match to TRBD2. V was clipped by 7 bases and J by 0 bases; unmatched bases: 6. Per the germline V gene, CDR1 is MNHEY and CDR2 is SMNVEV (reference sequence). There are 15 residues in the CDR3. CDR3 residues: CASKVGLSSYNEQFF. The CDR3 bases are TGTGCCAGCAAAGTGGGACTAAGCTCCTACAATGAGCAGTTCTTC.

A note on this clone: Other DNA sequences in this sample translate to the same CDR3. The CDR3 sequence is CASSSYSNQPQHF. The CDR3 DNA sequence: TGTGCCAGCAGTTCCTATAGCAATCAGCCCCAGCATTTT. The genes are TRBV28 and TRBJ1-5; D not certain. Germline V gene lookup returns CDR1 MDHEN and CDR2 SYDVKM. The CDR3 is made up of 13 amino acids. V was cut by 4 bases and J by 0 bases, with 4 bases left in between. Looking up the rest from reference TRBV28 and TRBJ1-5 gives the full variable domain: DVKVTQSSRYLVKRTGEKVFLECVQDMDHENMFWYRQDPGLGLRLIYFSYDVKMKEKGDIPEGYSVSREKKERFSLILESASTNQTSMYLCASSSYSNQPQHFGDGTRLSIL.

This clone was seen only a few times. The chain links TRBV5-5 to TRBJ1-5; the D gene is possibly TRBD1 (5 bases). Germline CDR1 SGHKS, CDR2 YYEKEE (reference sequence). V dropped 3 bases and J dropped 7 bases, with 11 bases sitting between them. This CDR3 contains 13 residues. The CDR3 sequence: CASSSGFRQPQHF. The CDR3 nucleotides read TGTGCCAGCAGCTCAGGGTTTAGACAGCCCCAGCATTTT.

The chain couples TRBV25-1 to TRBJ1-2; the D gene is possibly TRBD1 (6 bases). Germline CDR1 is MGHDK and CDR2 is SYGVNS. V was cut by 2 bases and J by 2 bases, with 6 bases left in between. The CDR3 contains 13 residues. The CDR3 spells CASSETGNYGYTF. The CDR3 DNA reads TGTGCCAGCAGTGAAACAGGGAACTATGGCTACACCTTC.